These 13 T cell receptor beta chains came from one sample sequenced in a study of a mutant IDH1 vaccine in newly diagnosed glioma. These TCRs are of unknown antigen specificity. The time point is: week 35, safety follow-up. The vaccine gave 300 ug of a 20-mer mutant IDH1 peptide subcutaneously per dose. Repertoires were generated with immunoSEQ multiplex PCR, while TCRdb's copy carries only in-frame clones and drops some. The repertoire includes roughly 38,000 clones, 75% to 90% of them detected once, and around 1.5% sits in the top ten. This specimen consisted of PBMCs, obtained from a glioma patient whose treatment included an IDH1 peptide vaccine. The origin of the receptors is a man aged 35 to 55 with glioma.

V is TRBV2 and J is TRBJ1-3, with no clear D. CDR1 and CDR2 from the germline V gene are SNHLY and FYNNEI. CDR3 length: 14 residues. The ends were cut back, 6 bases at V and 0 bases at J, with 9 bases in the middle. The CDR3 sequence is CASSRESSGNTIYF. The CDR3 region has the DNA TGTGCCAGCAGCCGGGAGAGCTCTGGAAACACCATATATTTT.

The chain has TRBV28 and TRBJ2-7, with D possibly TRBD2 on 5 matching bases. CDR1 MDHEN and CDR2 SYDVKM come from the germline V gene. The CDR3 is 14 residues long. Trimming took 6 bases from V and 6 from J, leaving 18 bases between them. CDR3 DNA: TGTGCCAGCAGCCGGTGGGGTTCAGAGGGCGAGCAGTACGTC. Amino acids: CASSRWGSEGEQYV.

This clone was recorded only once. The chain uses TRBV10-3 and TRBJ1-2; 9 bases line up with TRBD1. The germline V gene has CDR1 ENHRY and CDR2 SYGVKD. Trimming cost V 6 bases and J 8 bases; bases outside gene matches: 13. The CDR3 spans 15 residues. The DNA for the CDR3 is TGTGCCATCAGGCCCGCTGGGGGACAGGGTGAAGGCTACACCTTC. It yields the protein CAIRPAGGQGEGYTF.

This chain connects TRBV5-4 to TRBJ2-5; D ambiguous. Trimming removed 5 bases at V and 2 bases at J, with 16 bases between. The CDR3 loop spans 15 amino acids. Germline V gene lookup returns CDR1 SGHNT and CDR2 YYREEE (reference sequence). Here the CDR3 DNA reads TGTGCCAGCAGAGACGATCTTTCCAGTCAAGAGACCCAGTACTTC. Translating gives CASRDDLSSQETQYF. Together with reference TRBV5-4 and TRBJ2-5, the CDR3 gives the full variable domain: ETGVTQSPTHLIKTRGQQVTLRCSSQSGHNTVSWYQQALGQGPQFIFQYYREEENGRGNFPPRFSGLQFPNYSSELNVNALELDDSALYLCASRDDLSSQETQYFGPGTRLLVL.

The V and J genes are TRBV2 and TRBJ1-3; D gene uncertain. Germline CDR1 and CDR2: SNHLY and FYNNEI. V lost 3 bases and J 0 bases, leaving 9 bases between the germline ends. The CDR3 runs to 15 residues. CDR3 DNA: TGTGCCAGCAGTGACCTGGCAAGCTCTGGAAACACCATATATTTT. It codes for CASSDLASSGNTIYF.

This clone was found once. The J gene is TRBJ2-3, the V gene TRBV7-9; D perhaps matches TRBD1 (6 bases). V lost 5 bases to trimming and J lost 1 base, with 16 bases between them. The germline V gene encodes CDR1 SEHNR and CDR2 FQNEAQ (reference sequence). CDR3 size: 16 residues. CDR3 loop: CASSVNRVGGTDTQYF. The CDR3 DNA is TGTGCCAGCAGCGTGAACAGGGTGGGCGGCACAGATACGCAGTATTTT.

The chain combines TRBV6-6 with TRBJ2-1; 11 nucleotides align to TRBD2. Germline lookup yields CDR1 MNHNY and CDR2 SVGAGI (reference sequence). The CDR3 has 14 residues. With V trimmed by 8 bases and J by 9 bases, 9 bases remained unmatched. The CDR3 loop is CASRVAGGVGEQFF. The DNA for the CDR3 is TGTGCCAGCCGGGTAGCGGGGGGGGTCGGTGAGCAGTTCTTC.

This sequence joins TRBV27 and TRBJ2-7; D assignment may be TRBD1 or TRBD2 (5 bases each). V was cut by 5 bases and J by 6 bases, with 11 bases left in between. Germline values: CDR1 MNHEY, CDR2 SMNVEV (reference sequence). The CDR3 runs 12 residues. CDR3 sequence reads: CASSPGPLEQYF. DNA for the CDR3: TGTGCCAGCAGTCCGGGACCTCTCGAGCAGTACTTC.

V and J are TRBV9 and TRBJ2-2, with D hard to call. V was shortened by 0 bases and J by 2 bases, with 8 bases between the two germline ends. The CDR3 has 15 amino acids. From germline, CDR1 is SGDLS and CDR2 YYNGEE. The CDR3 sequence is CASSVVGINTGELFF. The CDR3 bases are TGTGCCAGCAGCGTAGTCGGAATAAACACCGGGGAGCTGTTTTTT.

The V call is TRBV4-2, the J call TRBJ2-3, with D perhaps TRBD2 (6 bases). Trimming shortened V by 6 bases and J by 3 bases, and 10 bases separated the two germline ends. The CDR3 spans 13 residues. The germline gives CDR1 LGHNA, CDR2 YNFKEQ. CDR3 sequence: CASRLGGTDTQYF. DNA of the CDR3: TGTGCCAGCAGGCTCGGGGGAACAGATACGCAGTATTTT.

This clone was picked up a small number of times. In nucleotides, the CDR3 is TGCGCCAGCAGTGCCTATAGCAATCAGCCCCAGCATTTT. Translated, it gives CASSAYSNQPQHF. The chain has TRBV5-1 and TRBJ1-5; D unresolved. This CDR3 has 13 amino acids. Looked up from germline, CDR1 is SGHRS and CDR2 is YFSETQ. V gave up 5 bases and J gave up 0 bases, with 6 bases separating them.

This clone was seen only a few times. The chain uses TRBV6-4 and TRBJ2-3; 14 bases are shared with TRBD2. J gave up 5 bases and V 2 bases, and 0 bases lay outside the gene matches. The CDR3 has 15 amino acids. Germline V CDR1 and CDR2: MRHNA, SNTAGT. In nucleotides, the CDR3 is TGTGCCAGCAGTGACGGGACTAGCGGGGGAGATACGCAGTATTTT. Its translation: CASSDGTSGGDTQYF.

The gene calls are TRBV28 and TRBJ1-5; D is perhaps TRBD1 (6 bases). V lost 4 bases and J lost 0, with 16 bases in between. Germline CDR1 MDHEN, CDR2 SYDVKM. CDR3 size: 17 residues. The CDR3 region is CASSSVRGRDSNQPQHF. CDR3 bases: TGTGCCAGCAGTTCCGTGCGGGGGCGGGATAGCAATCAGCCCCAGCATTTT.